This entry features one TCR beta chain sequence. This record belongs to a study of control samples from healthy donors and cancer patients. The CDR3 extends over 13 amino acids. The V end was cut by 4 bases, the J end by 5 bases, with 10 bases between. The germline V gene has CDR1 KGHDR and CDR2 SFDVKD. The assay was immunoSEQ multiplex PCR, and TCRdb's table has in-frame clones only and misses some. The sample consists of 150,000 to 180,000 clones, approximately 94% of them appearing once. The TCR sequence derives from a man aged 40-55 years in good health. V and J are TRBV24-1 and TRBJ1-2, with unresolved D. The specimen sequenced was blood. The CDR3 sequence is CATSDYDGYGYTF. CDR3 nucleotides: TGTGCCACCAGTGACTATGACGGTTATGGCTACACCTTC.